This record concerns one T cell receptor beta chain sequence. Antigen specificity is unknown. By way of CD45RO/CCR7/CD25/CD127/CD95/CD27, the CD4+ regulatory, stem cell-like memory, central memory and naive cells were sorted. This record comes from a study of beta chain features in type 1 diabetes. Study observations and caveats: Type 1 diabetes patients had moderately but significantly shorter TCRB CDR3s in all four CD4+ subsets.

All of the isolated RNA was reverse transcribed, so expressed TCRB transcripts were sequenced. TCRdb keeps only in-frame clones here, not all; method: immunoSEQ multiplex PCR. Of approximately 58,000 clones in the sample, about 60% were seen once. The sequenced material came from stem cell memory CD4+ T cells from blood. This TCR derives from a woman aged 25 to 39 with type 1 diabetes.

This CDR3 reads CSAPSGQPPRGYGYTF. The CDR3 DNA reads TGCAGCGCACCGTCGGGACAGCCTCCTCGGGGCTATGGCTACACCTTC. V gene TRBV29-1 combines with J gene TRBJ1-2; 7 nucleotides line up with TRBD1. Germline CDR1 SQVTM, CDR2 ANQGSEA. This CDR3 comprises 16 residues. V dropped 7 bases and J dropped 4; count of bases not matched to a gene: 18.